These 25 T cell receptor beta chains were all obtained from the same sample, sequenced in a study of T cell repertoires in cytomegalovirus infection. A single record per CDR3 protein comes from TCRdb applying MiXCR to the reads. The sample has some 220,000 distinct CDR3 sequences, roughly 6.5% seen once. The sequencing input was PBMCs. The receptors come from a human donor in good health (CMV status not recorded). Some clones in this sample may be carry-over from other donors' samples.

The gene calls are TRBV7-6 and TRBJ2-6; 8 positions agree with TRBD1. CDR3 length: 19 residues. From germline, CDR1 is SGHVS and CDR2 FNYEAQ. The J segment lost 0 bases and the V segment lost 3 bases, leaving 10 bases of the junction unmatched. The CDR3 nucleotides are TGTGCCAGCAGCTTGGCAGGGGGCGGTGGCTCCTCTGGGGCCAACGTCCTGACTTTC. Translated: CASSLAGGGGSSGANVLTF. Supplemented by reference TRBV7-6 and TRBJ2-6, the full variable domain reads GAGVSQSPRYKVTKRGQDVALRCDPISGHVSLYWYRQALGQGPEFLTYFNYEAQQDKSGLPNDRFSAERPEGSISTLTIQRTEQRDSAMYRCASSLAGGGGSSGANVLTFGAGSRLTVL.

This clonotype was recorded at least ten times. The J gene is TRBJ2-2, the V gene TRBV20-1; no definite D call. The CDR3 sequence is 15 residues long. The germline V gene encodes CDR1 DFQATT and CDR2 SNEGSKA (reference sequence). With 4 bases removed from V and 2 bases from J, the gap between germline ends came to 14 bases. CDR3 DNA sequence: TGCAGTGCTACAGCTGGCTCTGCTAACACCGGGGAGCTGTTTTTT. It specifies CSATAGSANTGELFF.

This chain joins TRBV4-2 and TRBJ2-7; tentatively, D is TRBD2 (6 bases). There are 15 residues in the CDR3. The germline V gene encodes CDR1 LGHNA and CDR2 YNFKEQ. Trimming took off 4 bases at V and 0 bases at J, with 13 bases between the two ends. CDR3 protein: CASSPWRGLSYEQYF. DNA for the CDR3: TGTGCCAGCAGCCCGTGGCGGGGACTCTCCTACGAGCAGTACTTC.

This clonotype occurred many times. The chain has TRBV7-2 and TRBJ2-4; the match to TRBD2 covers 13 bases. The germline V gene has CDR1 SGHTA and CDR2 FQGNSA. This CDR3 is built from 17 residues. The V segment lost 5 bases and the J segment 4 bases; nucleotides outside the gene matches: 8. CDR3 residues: CASSLTGTSGVKNIQYF. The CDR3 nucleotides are TGTGCCAGCAGCCTGACCGGGACTAGCGGGGTGAAAAACATTCAGTACTTC. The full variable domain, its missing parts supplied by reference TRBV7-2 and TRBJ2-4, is GAGVSQSPSNKVTEKGKDVELRCDPISGHTALYWYRQSLGQGLEFLIYFQGNSAPDKSGLPSDRFSAERTGGSVSTLTIQRTQQEDSAVYLCASSLTGTSGVKNIQYFGAGTRLSVL.

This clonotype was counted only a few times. This CDR3 reads CSVEGSGLVSYNEQFF. CDR3 DNA sequence: TGCAGCGTTGAAGGGTCAGGGTTGGTATCATACAATGAGCAGTTCTTC. This sequence joins TRBV29-1 and TRBJ2-1; possible D gene TRBD1, 5 bases. This CDR3 comprises 16 residues. V was cut by 1 base and J by 4 bases, with 17 bases left in between. In germline, CDR1 is SQVTM, CDR2 ANQGSEA.

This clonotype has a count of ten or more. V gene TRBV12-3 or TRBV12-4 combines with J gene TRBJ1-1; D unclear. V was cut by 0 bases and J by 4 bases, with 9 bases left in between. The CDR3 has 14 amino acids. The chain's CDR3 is CASSLAPASTEAFF. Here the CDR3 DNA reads TGTGCCAGCAGTTTAGCCCCGGCGAGCACTGAAGCTTTCTTT.

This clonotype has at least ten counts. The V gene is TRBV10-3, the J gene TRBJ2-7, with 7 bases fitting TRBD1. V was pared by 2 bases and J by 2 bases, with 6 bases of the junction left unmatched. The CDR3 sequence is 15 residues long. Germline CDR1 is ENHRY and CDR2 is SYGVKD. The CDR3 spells CAISEAGTAAYEQYF. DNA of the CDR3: TGTGCCATCAGTGAGGCCGGGACAGCCGCCTACGAGCAGTACTTC.

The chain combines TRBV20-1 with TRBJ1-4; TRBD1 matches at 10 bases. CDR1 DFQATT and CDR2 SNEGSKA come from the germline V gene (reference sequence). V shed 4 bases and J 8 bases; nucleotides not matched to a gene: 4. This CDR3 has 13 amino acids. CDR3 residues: CSAMDRGGEKLFF. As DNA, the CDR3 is TGCAGTGCTATGGACAGGGGGGGCGAAAAACTGTTTTTT.

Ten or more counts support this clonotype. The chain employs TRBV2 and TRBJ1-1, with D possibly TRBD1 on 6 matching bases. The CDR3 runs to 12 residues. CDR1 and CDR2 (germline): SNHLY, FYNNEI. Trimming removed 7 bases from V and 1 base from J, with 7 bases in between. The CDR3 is CASTGANTEAFF. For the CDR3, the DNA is TGTGCCAGCACGGGGGCGAACACTGAAGCTTTCTTT.

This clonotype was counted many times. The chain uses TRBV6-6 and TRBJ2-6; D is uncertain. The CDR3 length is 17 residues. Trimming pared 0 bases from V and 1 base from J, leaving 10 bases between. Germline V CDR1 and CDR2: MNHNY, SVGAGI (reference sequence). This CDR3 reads CASSYSVAPSGANVLTF. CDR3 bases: TGTGCCAGCAGTTACTCTGTCGCTCCATCTGGGGCCAACGTCCTGACTTTC.

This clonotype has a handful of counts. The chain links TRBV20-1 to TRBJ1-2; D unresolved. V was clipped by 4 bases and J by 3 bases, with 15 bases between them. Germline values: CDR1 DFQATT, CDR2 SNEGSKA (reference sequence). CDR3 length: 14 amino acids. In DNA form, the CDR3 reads TGCAGTGCTACCCGCGGGGTATCGTACTATGGCTACACCTTC. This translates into CSATRGVSYYGYTF.

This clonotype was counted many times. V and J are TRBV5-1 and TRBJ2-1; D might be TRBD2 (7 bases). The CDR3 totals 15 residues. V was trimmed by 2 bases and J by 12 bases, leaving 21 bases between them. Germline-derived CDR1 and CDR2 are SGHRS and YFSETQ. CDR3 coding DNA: TGCGCCAGCAGCTTAAGGGGGGGCTCTATCGGATCGCAGTTCTTC. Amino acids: CASSLRGGSIGSQFF.

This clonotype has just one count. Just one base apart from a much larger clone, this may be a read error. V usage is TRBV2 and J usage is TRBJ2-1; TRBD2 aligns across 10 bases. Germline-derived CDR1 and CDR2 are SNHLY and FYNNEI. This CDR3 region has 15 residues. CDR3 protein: CVSGRGQSSYNEQFF. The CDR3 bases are TGTGTCAGCGGGAGGGGACAGAGCTCCTACAATGAGCAGTTCTTC.

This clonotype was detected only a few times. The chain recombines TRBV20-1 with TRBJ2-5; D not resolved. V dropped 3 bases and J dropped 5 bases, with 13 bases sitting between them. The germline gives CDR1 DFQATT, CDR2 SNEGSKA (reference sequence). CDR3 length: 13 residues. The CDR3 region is CSARSENGETQYF. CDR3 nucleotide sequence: TGCAGTGCTAGGTCTGAAAACGGGGAGACCCAGTACTTC.

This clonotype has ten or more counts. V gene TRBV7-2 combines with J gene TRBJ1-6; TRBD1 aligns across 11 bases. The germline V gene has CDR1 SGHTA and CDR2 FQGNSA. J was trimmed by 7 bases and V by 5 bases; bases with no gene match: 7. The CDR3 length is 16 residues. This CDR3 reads CASSPGTGGGNSPLHF. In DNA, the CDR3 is TGTGCCAGCAGCCCCGGGACAGGGGGAGGGAATTCACCCCTCCACTTT.

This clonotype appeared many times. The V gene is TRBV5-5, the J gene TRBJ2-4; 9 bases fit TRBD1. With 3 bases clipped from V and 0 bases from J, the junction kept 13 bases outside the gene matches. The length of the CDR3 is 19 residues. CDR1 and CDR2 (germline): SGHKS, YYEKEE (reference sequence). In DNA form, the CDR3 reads TGTGCCAGCAGCTCGGTTTACCGGGACAGGGTGATAGCCAAAAACATTCAGTACTTC. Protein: CASSSVYRDRVIAKNIQYF.

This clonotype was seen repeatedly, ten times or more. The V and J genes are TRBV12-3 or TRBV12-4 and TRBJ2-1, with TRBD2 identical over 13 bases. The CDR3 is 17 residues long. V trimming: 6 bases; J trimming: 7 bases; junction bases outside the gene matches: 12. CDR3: CASSLTSGGGRGNEQFF. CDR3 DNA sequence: TGTGCCAGCAGCCTCACTAGCGGGGGGGGTCGGGGGAATGAGCAGTTCTTC.

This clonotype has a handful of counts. This CDR3 is CSARSWGETQYF. CDR3 nucleotide sequence: TGCAGTGCTCGGAGTTGGGGGGAGACCCAGTACTTC. The chain has TRBV20-1 and TRBJ2-5, with D perhaps matching TRBD1 or TRBD2 (5 bases each). Germline-derived CDR1 and CDR2 are DFQATT and SNEGSKA (reference sequence). This CDR3 region has 12 residues. Trimming left V 5 bases short and J 5 bases short, with 12 bases between.

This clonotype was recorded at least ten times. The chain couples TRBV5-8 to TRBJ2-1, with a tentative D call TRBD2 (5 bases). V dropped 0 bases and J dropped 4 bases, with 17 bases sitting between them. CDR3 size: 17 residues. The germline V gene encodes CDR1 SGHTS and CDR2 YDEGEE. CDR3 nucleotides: TGTGCCAGCAGCTTGGCCCTCGGGGAGTCCCTTTACAATGAGCAGTTCTTC. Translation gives CASSLALGESLYNEQFF. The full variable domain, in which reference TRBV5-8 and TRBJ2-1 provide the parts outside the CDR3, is EAGVTQSPTHLIKTRGQQATLRCSPISGHTSVYWYQQALGLGLQFLLWYDEGEERNRGNFPPRFSGRQFPNYSSELNVNALELEDSALYLCASSLALGESLYNEQFFGPGTRLTVL.

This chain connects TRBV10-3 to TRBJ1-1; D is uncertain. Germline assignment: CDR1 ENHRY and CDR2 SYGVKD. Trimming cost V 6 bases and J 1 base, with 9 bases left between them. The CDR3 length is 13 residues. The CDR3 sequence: CAIRQLENTEAFF. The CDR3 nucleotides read TGTGCCATCAGGCAACTAGAGAACACTGAAGCTTTCTTT.

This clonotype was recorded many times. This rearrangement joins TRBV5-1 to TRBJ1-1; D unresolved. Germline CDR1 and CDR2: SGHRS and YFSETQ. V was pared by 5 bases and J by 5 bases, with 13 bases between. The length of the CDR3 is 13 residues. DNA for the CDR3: TGCGCCAGCAGGAACGAACGGTATACTGAAGCTTTCTTT. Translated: CASRNERYTEAFF.

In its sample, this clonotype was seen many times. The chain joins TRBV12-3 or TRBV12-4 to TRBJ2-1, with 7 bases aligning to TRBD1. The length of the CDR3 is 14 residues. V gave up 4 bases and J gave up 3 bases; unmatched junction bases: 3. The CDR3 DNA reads TGTGCCAGCAGTTCGGGACAGATCTACAATGAGCAGTTCTTC. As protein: CASSSGQIYNEQFF.

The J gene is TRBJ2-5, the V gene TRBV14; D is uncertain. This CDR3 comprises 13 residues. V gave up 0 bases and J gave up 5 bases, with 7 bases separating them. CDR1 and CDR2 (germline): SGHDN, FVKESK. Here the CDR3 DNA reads TGTGCCAGCAGCCAAGATTATCCCGAGACCCAGTACTTC. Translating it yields CASSQDYPETQYF.

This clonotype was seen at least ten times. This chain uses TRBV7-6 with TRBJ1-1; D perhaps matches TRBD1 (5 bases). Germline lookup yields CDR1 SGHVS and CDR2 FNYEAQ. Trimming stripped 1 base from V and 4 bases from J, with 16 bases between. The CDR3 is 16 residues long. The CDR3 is CASSLGQNRQITEAFF. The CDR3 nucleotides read TGTGCCAGCAGCTTAGGACAGAATCGGCAGATCACTGAAGCTTTCTTT.

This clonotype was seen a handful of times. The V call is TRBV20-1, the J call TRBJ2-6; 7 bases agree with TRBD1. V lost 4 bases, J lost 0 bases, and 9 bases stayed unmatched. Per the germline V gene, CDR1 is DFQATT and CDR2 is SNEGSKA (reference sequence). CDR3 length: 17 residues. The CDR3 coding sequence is TGCAGTGCTACCCTAGGGACAGCCATCTCTGGGGCCAACGTCCTGACTTTC. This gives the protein CSATLGTAISGANVLTF.